This T cell receptor (beta chain) was recovered during a study of blood T cell repertoires in COVID-19. Study-level background: Material from acute and convalescent COVID-19 was sourced from the United States, Italy and Spain. The analysed material was cDNA or gDNA that came from T cells, B-cell-depleted T cells, or PBMCs.

V was cut by 5 bases and J by 4 bases, with 19 bases left in between. This CDR3 is built from 16 residues. Germline CDR1 is SGHAT and CDR2 is FQNNGV. Source study methods: How many nucleated cells were present was estimated from reference gene primer amplification. Some clones are missing from TCRdb's copy, which holds only in-frame ones; the method was immunoSEQ multiplex PCR. V and J calls and clone size come straight from that table; D and trimming were deduced from the DNA. The repertoire holds some 400,000 clones, with 70% to 90% as singletons. Patients at the Seattle site were enrolled during active infection and followed longitudinally.

The specimen was peripheral blood. The receptor was isolated from a woman aged 60-75 years with COVID-19, enrolled during active disease. This chain connects TRBV11-2 to TRBJ2-3; D is uncertain. CDR3 region: CASSLQIGFEADTQYF. The CDR3 nucleotides read TGTGCCAGCAGCCTCCAGATCGGGTTCGAGGCAGATACGCAGTATTTT.